Listed below are T cell receptor beta chains from one sample, sequenced in a study of OX40 agonist ivuxolimab in advanced cancers. TCRdb keeps only in-frame clones here, not all; method: immunoSEQ multiplex PCR. The table has over 45,000 clones, about 82% seen once. The sequencing here drew on CD4+ or CD8+ T cells sorted from blood, taken in a trial of the OX40 agonist ivuxolimab. The receptors shown here come from an adult with an advanced solid tumor such as melanoma, head and neck, liver or kidney cancer. CDR3s include the opening cysteine and the closing phenylalanine or tryptophan. The D gene is left open where the match is weak. Expanded clones are given a class, and other clones once, few, many or no size at all.

CDR3 length	D gene	V gene	clone size	J gene	CDR3 protein	CDR3 DNA
15	NA	TRBV19	once	TRBJ1-2	CASSPRPGESGGYTF	TGTGCCAGTAGTCCTCGACCAGGGGAGAGTGGGGGCTACACCTTC
14	TRBD1	TRBV6-5	NA	TRBJ1-4	CASSYDRGDEKLFF	TGTGCCAGCAGTTACGACAGGGGGGATGAAAAACTGTTTTTT
13	TRBD1	TRBV5-6	once	TRBJ2-2	CASSWDRGGELFF	TGTGCCAGCAGCTGGGACAGGGGCGGGGAGCTGTTTTTT
13	NA	TRBV11-2	NA	TRBJ1-4	CASSHPQNRFLFF	TGTGCCAGCAGCCACCCCCAAAACCGGTTTCTGTTTTTT
14	NA	TRBV19	NA	TRBJ1-2	CASSFMHGPYGYTF	TGTGCCAGTAGTTTTATGCACGGTCCCTATGGCTACACCTTC
14	NA	TRBV14	NA	TRBJ1-1	CASSLARGRTEAFF	TGTGCCAGCAGCCTTGCCCGGGGAAGGACTGAAGCTTTCTTT
16	TRBD1	TRBV18	few	TRBJ1-1	CASSPTGRGYGTEAFF	TGTGCCAGCTCACCGACAGGCAGGGGGTACGGTACTGAAGCTTTCTTT
16	NA	TRBV6-1	NA	TRBJ1-5	CASSEEWVVSNQPQHF	TGTGCCAGCAGTGAAGAATGGGTGGTTAGCAATCAGCCCCAGCATTTT
12	NA	TRBV23-1	NA	TRBJ2-7	CASSQGAYEQYF	TGCGCCAGCAGTCAAGGAGCCTACGAGCAGTACTTC
13	NA	TRBV5-1	NA	TRBJ2-7	CASSLYVEYEQYF	TGCGCCAGCAGCCTCTACGTGGAATACGAGCAGTACTTC
14	NA	TRBV7-9	few	TRBJ1-4	CASSLGTAVEKLFF	TGTGCCAGCAGCTTAGGGACAGCGGTTGAAAAACTGTTTTTT
13	NA	TRBV6-1	NA	TRBJ1-2	CASGRLGRYGYTF	TGTGCCAGCGGCAGACTAGGGAGGTATGGCTACACCTTC
16	NA	TRBV4-2	NA	TRBJ1-4	CASSQIFSGHNEKLFF	TGTGCCAGCAGCCAAATATTCTCGGGGCATAATGAAAAACTGTTTTTT
17	TRBD2	TRBV10-1	once	TRBJ2-3	CASSDSLAGGFTDTQYF	TGCGCCAGCAGTGACTCCCTAGCGGGGGGATTCACAGATACGCAGTATTTT
15	TRBD1	TRBV5-1	NA	TRBJ2-2	CASRTGGANTGELFF	TGCGCCAGCAGGACAGGGGGAGCGAACACCGGGGAGCTGTTTTTT
15	NA	TRBV5-1	NA	TRBJ2-5	CASSLASGRQETQYF	TGCGCCAGCAGCTTGGCGTCGGGACGGCAAGAGACCCAGTACTTC
14	NA	TRBV23-1	few	TRBJ2-7	CASSQSPWSYEQYF	TGCGCCAGCAGTCAATCCCCGTGGAGCTACGAGCAGTACTTC
19	TRBD1	TRBV5-1	NA	TRBJ1-3	CASSLWGQGDPLSGNTIYF	TGCGCCAGCAGCTTGTGGGGTCAGGGGGACCCTCTCTCTGGAAACACCATATATTTT
15	NA	TRBV7-9	NA	TRBJ2-5	CASSRVISRQETQYF	TGTGCCAGCAGCCGGGTTATAAGCCGCCAAGAGACCCAGTACTTC
15	NA	TRBV18	NA	TRBJ1-1	CASSSAGQMNTEAFF	TGTGCCAGCTCCTCGGCTGGACAAATGAACACTGAAGCTTTCTTT
13	NA	TRBV7-9	NA	TRBJ1-1	CASTHPGGLGAFF	TGTGCCAGCACCCACCCGGGGGGGCTGGGGGCTTTCTTT
16	NA	TRBV15	once	TRBJ2-2	CATSREYPPNAGELFF	TGTGCCACCAGCAGAGAGTATCCCCCGAACGCCGGGGAGCTGTTTTTT
15	NA	TRBV5-1	NA	TRBJ2-7	CASSLAAGPNYEQYF	TGCGCCAGCAGCTTGGCGGCGGGGCCGAATTACGAGCAGTACTTC
17	TRBD2	TRBV18	NA	TRBJ2-1	CASSPVSSGGRGNEQFF	TGTGCCAGCTCACCGGTGTCTAGCGGGGGCCGAGGAAATGAGCAGTTCTTC
12	NA	TRBV5-5	NA	TRBJ1-2	CASSASRGGYTF	TGTGCCAGCAGCGCTTCTAGGGGGGGCTACACCTTC
14	NA	TRBV19	NA	TRBJ2-3	CASSLPRGEDTQYF	TGTGCCAGTAGCCTTCCGAGGGGGGAGGATACGCAGTATTTT
14	TRBD1	TRBV6-1	NA	TRBJ1-4	CASSDRGRFEKLFF	TGTGCCAGCAGTGACAGGGGGCGGTTTGAAAAACTGTTTTTT
15	NA	TRBV28	NA	TRBJ2-7	CASSSSGGGLYEQYF	TGTGCCAGCAGCTCATCAGGGGGGGGACTCTACGAGCAGTACTTC
16	NA	TRBV5-1	NA	TRBJ1-1	CASSLRGSDTNTEAFF	TGCGCCAGCAGCTTAAGAGGTTCGGACACAAACACTGAAGCTTTCTTT